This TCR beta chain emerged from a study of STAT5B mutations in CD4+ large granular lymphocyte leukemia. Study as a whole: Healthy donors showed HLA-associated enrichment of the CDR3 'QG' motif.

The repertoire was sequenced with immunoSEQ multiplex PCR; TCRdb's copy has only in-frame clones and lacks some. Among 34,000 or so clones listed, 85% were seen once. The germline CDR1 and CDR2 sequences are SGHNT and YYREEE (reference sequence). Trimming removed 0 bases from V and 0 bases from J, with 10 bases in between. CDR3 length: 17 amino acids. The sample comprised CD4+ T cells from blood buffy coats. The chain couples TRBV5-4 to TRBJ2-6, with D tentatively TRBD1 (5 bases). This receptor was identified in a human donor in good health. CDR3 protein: CASSLEVGVSGANVLTF. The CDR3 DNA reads TGTGCCAGCAGCTTGGAAGTAGGGGTCTCTGGGGCCAACGTCCTGACTTTC. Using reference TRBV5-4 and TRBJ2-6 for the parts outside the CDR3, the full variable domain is ETGVTQSPTHLIKTRGQQVTLRCSSQSGHNTVSWYQQALGQGPQFIFQYYREEENGRGNFPPRFSGLQFPNYSSELNVNALELDDSALYLCASSLEVGVSGANVLTFGAGSRLTVL.